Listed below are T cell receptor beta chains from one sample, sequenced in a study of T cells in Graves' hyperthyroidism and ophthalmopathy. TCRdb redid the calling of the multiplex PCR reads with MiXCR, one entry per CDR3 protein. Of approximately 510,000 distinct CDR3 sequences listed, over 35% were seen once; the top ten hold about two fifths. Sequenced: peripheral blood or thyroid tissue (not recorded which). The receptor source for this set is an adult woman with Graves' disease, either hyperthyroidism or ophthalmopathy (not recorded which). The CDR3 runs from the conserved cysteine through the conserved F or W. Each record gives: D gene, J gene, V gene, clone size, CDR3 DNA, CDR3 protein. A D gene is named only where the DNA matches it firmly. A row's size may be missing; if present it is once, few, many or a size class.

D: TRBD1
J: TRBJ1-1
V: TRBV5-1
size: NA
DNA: TGCGCCAGCAGCGGAACAGGGGTCACTGAAGCTTTCTTT
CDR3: CASSGTGVTEAFF

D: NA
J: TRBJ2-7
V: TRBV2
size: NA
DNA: TGTGCCAGCAGTGAAGCACCGGGGAGTGCCTACGAGCAGTACTTC
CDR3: CASSEAPGSAYEQYF

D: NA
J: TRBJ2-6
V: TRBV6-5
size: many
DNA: TGTGCCAGCAGTTACTCTGGGGCCAACGTCCTGACTTTC
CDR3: CASSYSGANVLTF

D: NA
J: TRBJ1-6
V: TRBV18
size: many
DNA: TGTGCCAGCTCGCAAAACTCAGGGAATTCACCCCTCCACTTT
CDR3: CASSQNSGNSPLHF

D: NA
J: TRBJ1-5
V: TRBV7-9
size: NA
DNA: TGTGCCAGCAGCTCTCCCGGGGGAGTGCAGCCCCAGCATTTC
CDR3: CASSSPGGVQPQHF

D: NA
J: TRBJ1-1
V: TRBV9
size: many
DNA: TGTGCCAGCAGCGTAGGCGGGACGGTAGCGGGGACTGAAGCTTTCTTT
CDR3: CASSVGGTVAGTEAFF

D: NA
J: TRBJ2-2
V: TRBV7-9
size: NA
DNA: TGTGCCAGCAGCTCCGGAGAGTTGGGAACCGGGGAGCTGTTTTTT
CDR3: CASSSGELGTGELFF

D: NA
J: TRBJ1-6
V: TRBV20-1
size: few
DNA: TGCAGTGCTAGAGAACGGACAGTCGGCAATTCACCCCTCCACTTT
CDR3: CSARERTVGNSPLHF

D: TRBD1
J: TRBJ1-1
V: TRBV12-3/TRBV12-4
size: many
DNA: TGTGCCAGCAGTCCCTATACGGACAGGGGAGGGGCTGAAGCTTTCTTT
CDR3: CASSPYTDRGGAEAFF

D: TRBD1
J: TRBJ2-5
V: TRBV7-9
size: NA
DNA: TGTGCCAGCAGCCCCGACAGGGGCCGCCAAGAGACCCAGTACTTC
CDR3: CASSPDRGRQETQYF

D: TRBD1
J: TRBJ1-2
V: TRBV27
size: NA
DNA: TGTGCCAGCAGTCTGACAGGGTTCCAGCTAAGGGAAAGCTACACCTTC
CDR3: CASSLTGFQLRESYTF

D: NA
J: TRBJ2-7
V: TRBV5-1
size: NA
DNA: TGCGCCAGCAGCACAGATAGCAATCAGCCCCAGCAGTACTTC
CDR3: CASSTDSNQPQQYF

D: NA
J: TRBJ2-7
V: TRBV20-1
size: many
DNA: TGCAGTGCTTCGGGACCATACGAGCAGTACTTC
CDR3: CSASGPYEQYF

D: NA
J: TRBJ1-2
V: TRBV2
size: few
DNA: TGTGCCAGCAGCCCGAATAAGGGAAACTATGGCTACACCTTC
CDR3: CASSPNKGNYGYTF

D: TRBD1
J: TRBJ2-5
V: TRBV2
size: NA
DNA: TGTGCCAGCACCACCGGGACAGGGGGCGGAGAGACCCAGTACTTC
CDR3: CASTTGTGGGETQYF

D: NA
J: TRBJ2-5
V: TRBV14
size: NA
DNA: TGTGCCAGCAGCTCATCTGACAGGAGAGAGACCCAGTACTTC
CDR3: CASSSSDRRETQYF

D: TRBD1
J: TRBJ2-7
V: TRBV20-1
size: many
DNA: TGCAGTGCTGGCGGACAGGGGATGGGCTCCTACGAGCAGTACTTC
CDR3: CSAGGQGMGSYEQYF

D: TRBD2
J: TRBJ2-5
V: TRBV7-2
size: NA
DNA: TGTGCCAGCAGCTTAGCGGGGACTAGCGGGAGGGAGACCCAGTACTTC
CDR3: CASSLAGTSGRETQYF

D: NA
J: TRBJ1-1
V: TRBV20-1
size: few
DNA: TGCAGTGCTAGGGAGGACACTGAAGCTTTCTTT
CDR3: CSAREDTEAFF

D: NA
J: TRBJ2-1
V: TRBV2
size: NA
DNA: TGTGCCACCAGTGTCCCGGACCTTCCGGCGGATGAGCAGTTCTTC
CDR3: CATSVPDLPADEQFF

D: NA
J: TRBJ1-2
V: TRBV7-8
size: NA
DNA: TGTGCCAGCAGCATCGGAGCGGGAGGGCACTATGGCTACACCTTC
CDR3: CASSIGAGGHYGYTF

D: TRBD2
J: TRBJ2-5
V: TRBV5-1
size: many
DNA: TGCGCCAGCAGCTTGCTAGCGGGAGGAGTTGAGACCCAGTACTTC
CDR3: CASSLLAGGVETQYF

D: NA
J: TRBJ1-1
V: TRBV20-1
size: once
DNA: TGCAGTGCTAAGAAATCTGAAGCTTTCTTT
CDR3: CSAKKSEAFF

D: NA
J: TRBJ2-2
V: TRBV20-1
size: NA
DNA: TGCAGTGCTAGAGATCGGCGAAAAAACACCGGGGAGCTGTTTTTT
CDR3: CSARDRRKNTGELFF

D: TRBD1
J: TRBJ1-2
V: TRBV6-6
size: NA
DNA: TGTGCCAGCAGTTCCGACAGGGAAGATGGCTACACCTTC
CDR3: CASSSDREDGYTF

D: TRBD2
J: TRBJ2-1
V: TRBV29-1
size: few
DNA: TGCAGCGTTGAGCTAGCGGGCAATGAGCAGTTCTTC
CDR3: CSVELAGNEQFF

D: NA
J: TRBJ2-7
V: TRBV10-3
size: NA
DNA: TGTGCCAGCAGTCAAAAAGGCTACGAGCAGTACTTC
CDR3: CASSQKGYEQYF

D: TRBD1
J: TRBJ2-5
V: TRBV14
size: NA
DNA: TGTGCCAGCAGCCAAGGGTGGGACAGGGACCCACCTGAGACCCAGTACTTC
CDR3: CASSQGWDRDPPETQYF

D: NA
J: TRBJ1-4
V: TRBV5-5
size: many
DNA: TGTGCCAGCAGCTTGGTTCCGGTGGAAAAACTGTTTTTT
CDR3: CASSLVPVEKLFF

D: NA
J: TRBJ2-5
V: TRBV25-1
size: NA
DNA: TGTGCCAGCATATCCAGGCAGGACGGGGAGACCCAGTACTTC
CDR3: CASISRQDGETQYF

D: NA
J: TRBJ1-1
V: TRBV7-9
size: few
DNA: TGTGCCAGCAGGCGTACAGGGAATCCTGAAGCTTTCTTT
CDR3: CASRRTGNPEAFF

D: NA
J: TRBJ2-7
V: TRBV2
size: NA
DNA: TGTGCCAGCACCCACAGGACCTACGAGCAGTACTTC
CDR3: CASTHRTYEQYF

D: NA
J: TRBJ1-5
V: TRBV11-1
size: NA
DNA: TGTGCCAGCAGCTTAGCGTGGGGCCAGGGTTCGCGGCCCCAGCATTTT
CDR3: CASSLAWGQGSRPQHF

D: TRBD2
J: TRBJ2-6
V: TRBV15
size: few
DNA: TGTGCCACACGACGCGGGGGTTCTGGGGCCAACGTCCTGACTTTC
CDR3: CATRRGGSGANVLTF

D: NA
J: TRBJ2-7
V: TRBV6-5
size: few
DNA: TGTGCCAGCAGCACCTGGACAAGCGTGCAGTACTTC
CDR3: CASSTWTSVQYF

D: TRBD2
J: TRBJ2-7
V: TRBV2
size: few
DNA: TGTGCCAGCAGTGGGGGACTAGCCGACACCTACGAGCAGTACTTC
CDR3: CASSGGLADTYEQYF

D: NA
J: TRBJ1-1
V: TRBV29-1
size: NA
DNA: TGCAGCGTAGGACGGGTAGACACTGAAGCTTTCTTT
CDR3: CSVGRVDTEAFF

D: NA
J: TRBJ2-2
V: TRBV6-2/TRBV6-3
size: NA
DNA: TGTGCCAGCAGTGAAAGACCTCTCCTAGAGTACACCGGGGAGCTGTTTTTT
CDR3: CASSERPLLEYTGELFF

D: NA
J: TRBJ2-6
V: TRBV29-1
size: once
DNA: TGCAGCGTTGTCAGATCCGGGGCCAACGTCCTGACTTTC
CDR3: CSVVRSGANVLTF

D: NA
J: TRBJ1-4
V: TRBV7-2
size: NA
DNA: TGTGCCAGCAGCTACAGGGAGGATGAAAAACTGTTTTTT
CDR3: CASSYREDEKLFF

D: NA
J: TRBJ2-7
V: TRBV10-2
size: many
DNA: TGCGCCAGCAGTGAGGGAGGGGATGAGCAGTACTTC
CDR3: CASSEGGDEQYF

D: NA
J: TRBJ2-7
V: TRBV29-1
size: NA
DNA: TGCAGCGTTGACGTGGGACACTACGAGCAGTACTTC
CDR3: CSVDVGHYEQYF

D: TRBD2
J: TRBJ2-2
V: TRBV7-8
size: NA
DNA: TGTGCCAGCAGCCGCGGGAGGGCCGGGGAGCTGTTTTTT
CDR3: CASSRGRAGELFF

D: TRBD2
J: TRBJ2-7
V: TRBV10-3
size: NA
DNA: TGTGCCATCAGTGAGTCGACGAGCCAACCGCAGGGACTAGCGGGGATTCGGGATCCCTACGAGCAGTACTTC
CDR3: CAISESTSQPQGLAGIRDPYEQYF

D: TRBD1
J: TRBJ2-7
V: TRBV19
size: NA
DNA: TGTGCCAGTAGTCCCCGGACAGGCATCTCCTACGAGCAGTACTTC
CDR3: CASSPRTGISYEQYF

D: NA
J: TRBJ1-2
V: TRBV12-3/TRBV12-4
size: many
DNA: TGTGCCAGCAGCCTACAGGGAAACTATGGCTACACCTTC
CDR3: CASSLQGNYGYTF

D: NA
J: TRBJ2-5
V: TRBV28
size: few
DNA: TGTGCCAGCAGGGGTGGGGCGTACCAAGAGACCCAGTACTTC
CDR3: CASRGGAYQETQYF